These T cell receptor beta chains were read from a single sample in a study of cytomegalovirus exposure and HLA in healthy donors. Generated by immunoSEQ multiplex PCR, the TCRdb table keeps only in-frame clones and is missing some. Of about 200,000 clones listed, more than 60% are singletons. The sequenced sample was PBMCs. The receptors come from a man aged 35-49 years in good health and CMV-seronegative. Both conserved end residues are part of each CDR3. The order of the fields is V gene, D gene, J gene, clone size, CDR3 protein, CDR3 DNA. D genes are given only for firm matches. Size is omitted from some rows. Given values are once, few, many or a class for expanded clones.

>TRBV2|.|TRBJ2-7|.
CASSPGKRYEQYF
TGTGCCAGCAGTCCAGGGAAACGCTACGAGCAGTACTTC
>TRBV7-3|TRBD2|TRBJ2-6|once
CASNLTPGGNVLTF
TGTGCCAGCAACCTAACTCCGGGGGGCAACGTCCTGACTTTC
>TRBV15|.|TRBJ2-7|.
CATSKDRISYEQYF
TGTGCCACCAGCAAAGACAGGATCTCCTACGAGCAGTACTTC
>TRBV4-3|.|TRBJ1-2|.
CASSQVVNTANYGYTF
TGCGCCAGCAGCCAAGTGGTGAATACGGCTAACTATGGCTACACCTTC
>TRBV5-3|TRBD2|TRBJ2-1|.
CARSLCGRNPFYNEQFF
TGTGCCAGAAGCTTGTGCGGGAGGAACCCCTTCTACAATGAGCAGTTCTTC
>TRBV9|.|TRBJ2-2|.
CASSPNTGELFF
TGTGCCAGCAGCCCTAACACCGGGGAGCTGTTTTTT
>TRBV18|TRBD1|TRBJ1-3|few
CASSPDRAGNTIYF
TGTGCCAGCTCACCGGACAGGGCTGGAAACACCATATATTTT
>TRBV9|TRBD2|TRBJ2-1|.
CASSVLPGGPKDEQFF
TGTGCCAGCAGCGTACTCCCGGGAGGGCCTAAGGATGAGCAGTTCTTC
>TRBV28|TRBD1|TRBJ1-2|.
CASGIPGQGADGYTF
TGTGCCAGCGGAATTCCGGGACAGGGGGCAGATGGCTACACCTTC
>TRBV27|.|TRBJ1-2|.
CASRGLKGPIYGYTF
TGTGCCAGCAGAGGGCTTAAGGGGCCGATCTATGGCTACACCTTC
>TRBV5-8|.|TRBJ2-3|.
CASSSYLGSRDTQYF
TGTGCCAGCAGCTCCTACCTCGGGAGCAGGGATACGCAGTATTTT
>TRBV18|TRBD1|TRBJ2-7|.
CASSPTGGGYEQYF
TGTGCCAGCTCACCTACAGGGGGCGGATACGAGCAGTACTTC
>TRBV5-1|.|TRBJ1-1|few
CASSFSGYTEAFF
TGCGCCAGCAGCTTTAGCGGGTACACTGAAGCTTTCTTT
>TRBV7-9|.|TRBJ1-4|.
CASSGPVDGGEKLFF
TGTGCCAGCAGCGGACCCGTGGACGGAGGGGAAAAACTGTTTTTT
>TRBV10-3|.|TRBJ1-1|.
CAISGTQGFGTEAFF
TGTGCCATCAGTGGGACTCAGGGGTTCGGGACTGAAGCTTTCTTT
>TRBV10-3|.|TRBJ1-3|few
CAIRWEVSPGNTIYF
TGTGCCATCAGGTGGGAGGTCTCCCCTGGAAACACCATATATTTT
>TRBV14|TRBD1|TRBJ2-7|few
CASSPYGSWDRGRSYEQYF
TGTGCCAGCAGCCCTTATGGGTCATGGGACAGGGGAAGGTCCTACGAGCAGTACTTC
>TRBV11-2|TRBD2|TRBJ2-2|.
CASSISGGVLRPGELFF
TGTGCCAGCAGCATTAGCGGGGGGGTCCTTCGTCCCGGGGAGCTGTTTTTT
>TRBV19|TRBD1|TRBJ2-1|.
CASSRQGKTYNEQFF
TGTGCCAGTAGTAGACAGGGTAAAACCTACAATGAGCAGTTCTTC